This TCR beta chain was sequenced during a study of cytomegalovirus exposure and HLA in healthy donors (dated by TCRdb to the late 2010s). For the wider study: An earlier analysis of some 620 of the donors reported about 260 Gb of sequence data and 100 million to 120 million unique TCR beta sequences obtained from roughly 170 million T cells. Approximately 300 gigabases of sequencing data and approximately 92 million unique TCR sequences made up an early release that covered roughly 670 HLA-typed donors. Of the 300 to 400 genotyped donors, over 65% fell in the genetic ancestry cluster associated with self-reported Caucasian donors. The study aimed to test whether signatures of past pathogen exposure could be identified by cataloging public T cell receptors. Using immunosequencing, the study profiled T cell repertoires from 666 subjects and related those repertoires to cytomegalovirus serostatus. A separate validation cohort of over a hundred different subjects was used in addition to the 666-subject first cohort. To predict cytomegalovirus infection status, the study brought together high-throughput TCR immunosequencing, statistical association of individual TCRs with disease status, and machine learning. A later analysis re-examined previously published TCR beta repertoires from several hundred donors and added high-resolution HLA genotyping to investigate patterns of TCR occurrence. Rather than drawing on any new phenotypic data, the later analysis identified candidate immune exposures from TCR beta sequences and the way those sequences occurred across donors. In an earlier analysis of a few hundred of the donors, high-throughput TCR beta sequencing was used to judge whether each TCR beta V gene segment behaved as functional or pseudogenic. Donor age, sex, ethnicity and CMV serostatus were compiled together with the repertoire data. A later genetic analysis used genome-wide SNP genotypes for about 60% of the roughly 670 donors, treating that subset as a discovery cohort. All discovery cohort repertoires had been generated using a single sequencing platform. HLA typing included class I and class II loci at four-digit resolution. The number of donors typed differed by locus, with about 629-630 for A, B, C, DRB1 and DQB1, over 500 for DQA1, approximately 570 for DPA1, and around 430 for DPB1. Because of strong linkage in the cohort, a handful of DR-DQ haplotypes were treated as single units for association and clustering. Among some 410 genotyped donors of the cohort, an average of approximately 250,000 unique TCR beta nucleotide sequences were sequenced per donor, around 20% of them non-productive.

With regard to this clone: It has no known antigen specificity. No qualities accompany the bases; no much larger clone lies one base away.

Libraries were built with the immunoSEQ multiplex PCR assay. For the multiplex PCR, a mixture combining 60 forward primers for TCR Vbeta segments and 13 reverse primers for TCR Jbeta segments was used. The CDR3 region of rearranged TCR beta genes was amplified from genomic DNA with a multiplex PCR assay. The amplified TCR beta libraries were sequenced on the Illumina HiSeq System as 87-base-pair reads. The original pipeline was this. Across the 670 or so repertoires, a later analysis counted tens of millions of unique TCR beta chains, some 11 million of which were shared by at least two donors. Raw reads were error-corrected and collapsed into unique sequences with a nearest-neighbor algorithm that merged closely related sequences to remove PCR and sequencing errors. To assign V, D and J gene segments, CDR3 sequences were aligned to IMGT reference sequences. Each retained sequence needed at least a six-nucleotide match to both a V gene segment and a J gene segment. Rearrangements were called productive when the CDR3 lacked stop codons and stayed in frame with V and J; all others were non-productive. Following IMGT convention, CDR3 was defined as the stretch from the second conserved V-encoded cysteine to the conserved J-encoded phenylalanine. The earlier analysis of some 540 of the donors excluded any sequence lacking an unambiguous match to a single V gene segment. An earlier analysis of under 750 of the donors called V segments functional above 56.7% productive rearrangements and segregating when the between-donor standard deviation exceeded 5%. A statistical classification framework was built to diagnose cytomegalovirus status from the catalog of TCR beta chain sequences. A later analysis assigned V and J genes by comparing TCR nucleotide sequences with IMGT/GENE-DB human TR gene sequences. The TCRdist pipeline was used in a later analysis to assign CDR3 sequences and most-parsimonious VDJ recombination scenarios. In a later analysis, each TCR beta chain was defined by its CDR3 amino acid sequence together with its V-gene family, and reads without a unique V-gene family were excluded. In a later analysis, 550 to 650 highly shared, low-generation-probability nucleotide sequences were removed to address suspected cross-contamination and a sequencing artifact. In a later analysis, a clonal expansion index was calculated for each public chain from normalized within-repertoire ranks of inferred template counts. Generation probabilities in a later analysis came from a VDJ recombination model fitted to out-of-frame rearrangements, and those results were checked against IGoR. In a later analysis, hypergeometric tests were used to score TCR-TCR, TCR-HLA and TCR-CMV co-occurrence, with a repertoire-size bias correction applied to TCR pairs. To estimate false discovery rates, a later analysis permuted the HLA or CMV assignments 20 times. In a later analysis, co-occurring TCRs were grouped using DBSCAN, and TCRdist sequence similarity was added for clustering within HLA-allele-positive subsets. Repertoires with fewer than 30,000 or more than 120,000 public chains were left out of co-occurrence clustering, as were several repertoires with anomalous nucleotide sharing. Sourced from immuneACCESS, this table was stored by TCRdb with only in-frame sequences that have V and J called. A share of the clones is absent; for the studies checked, an unresolved V gene accounts for under half, and the remainder has no known explanation. That table gives V, J and clone size, and the DNA gave D and trimming. The sample data list around 100,000 clones, and roughly two thirds of these were observed just once. In total, the top ten clones hold less than 4.5% of the sample.

In total, roughly 670 healthy bone marrow donors made up the cohort. At the time of sampling, all cohort members were nominally healthy, though unrecorded immune exposures were likely present. The donor was CMV seronegative and belonged to the group of over 350 seronegative cohort members. Every donor gave a peripheral blood sample, and the peripheral blood mononuclear cells from that sample were used for TCR beta sequencing. Genomic DNA was extracted from the blood cell samples with the Qiagen DNeasy Blood Extraction Kit. Broad study findings and their caveats: A cluster of highly shared sequence variants was judged likely to be a technical artifact of the sequencing pipeline. A later analysis associated about 17,000 TCR beta sequences with specific HLA alleles at a false discovery rate of 0.05. A further reported finding was that TCR beta sequences accurately predicted the HLA-A and HLA-B alleles for most subjects in the first cohort. In an earlier analysis of some 500 of the donors, most TCR beta V segments appeared in productive rearrangements about 90% or about 30% of the time, broadly matching IMGT annotations. Presence/absence analyses assumed roughly uniform sequencing depth across donors, an assumption that may not hold. In a later analysis, most CMV-associated TCR beta chains were found to appear HLA-restricted, with HLA associations seemingly driven largely by CMV exposure. When HLA alleles, especially DR and DQ, strongly co-occurred, TCR associations were difficult to assign to individual alleles. Most TCR sequences were observed very rarely across donors, whereas some public TCRs were present in many individuals. Correlated functional status among segregating V segments might reflect linkage disequilibrium, but an unknown experimental factor could not be ruled out. CMV serostatus was the only immune exposure information available for the cohort. Only TCR beta chains were sequenced in this cohort, and the absence of alpha or paired-chain data limited detectable features. In the study, approximately 160 TCR beta chains were listed as associated with cytomegalovirus. HLA typing was unavailable for some donors at each locus, so association tests used only the typed subset. Compared with the roughly 700-donor mean, donors in an Asian-associated ancestry cluster had fewer N-insertions in productive TCRs, according to a later genetic analysis. Because counts were too low, fewer than 20 rarely observed V segments, including chromosome 9 orphons, were excluded from the earlier analysis of 587 of the donors. A later genetic analysis associated a missense DCLRE1C variant with V-gene and J-gene trimming of TCR beta chains, and an independent cohort replicated the association. Some IMGT-functional V segments, including TRBV6-2 and TRBV6-3, could not be distinguished by the 87-base-pair reads and were therefore excluded. The authors suggested that the approach could potentially be extended to other disease states and immunological phenotypes. In a later analysis, several top co-occurrence clusters were reported to appear linked to parvovirus B19, influenza, CMV and Epstein-Barr virus. Cytomegalovirus status was reported to be diagnosed by the classifier with high specificity and sensitivity in both the original and validation cohorts. A later analysis found that TCR association rates varied across HLA loci, with DRB1 alleles showing the most associated TCRs and HLA-C alleles the fewest. In a later analysis, HLA-associated TCR beta chains showed more clonal expansion and lower generation probabilities than non-associated chains that were equally common. In vitro tests confirmed that a few of the cytomegalovirus-associated TCR beta chains recognize cytomegalovirus antigens.

CDR1 and CDR2 are drawn from the germline V gene: SGHRS, YFSETQ. There are 15 amino acids in the CDR3, from cysteine to phenylalanine inclusive. Only the CDR3 portion is preserved as DNA: 45 bases, with reading frame beginning at the first base. Trimming leaves V shorter by 5 bases and J shorter by 3 bases, with the junction holding 1 base beyond the gene matches. The sequence joins TRBV5-1 to TRBJ2-2; 13 nucleotides in the junction match TRBD2. Sequenced material: PBMCs. This clonotype was obtained from a man aged 35-49 years in good health and CMV-seronegative. The sequenced DNA: TGCGCCAGCAGTGGGACTAGCGGGGACACCGGGGAGCTGTTTTTT. Translated, it gives CASSGTSGDTGELFF.